This TCR beta chain came from a study of blood T cells in healthy people across ages. Together with a sample-barcoded 5' primer, a J-beta primer mix was included in a second PCR lasting about 6 to 11 cycles. TCRdb passed the 5' RACE reads through MiXCR, listing each CDR3 protein once. This repertoire shows almost 300,000 distinct CDR3 sequences, 25% to 30% found once; its top ten account for 29%. Looked up from germline, CDR1 is DFQATT and CDR2 is SNEGSKA (reference sequence). The V and J ends lost 0 bases and 3 bases respectively, with 14 bases between them. The CDR3 is 15 residues long. This chain joins TRBV20-1 and TRBJ2-5; D possibly corresponds to TRBD1 (6 bases). The TCR was taken from a woman between 65 and 79 years old in good health. Sequenced: blood. Here the CDR3 DNA reads TGCAGTGCTAGAGATCAATTGGACAGAAAAGAGACCCAGTACTTC. Translation: CSARDQLDRKETQYF.